This is a list of T cell receptor beta chains from one sample in a study of T cells after yellow fever vaccination. TCRdb re-derived calls from the 5' RACE reads in MiXCR, one entry per CDR3 protein. Among approximately 160,000 distinct CDR3 sequences listed, about a tenth were seen once. The starting material was CD8+ T cells sorted from PBMCs, obtained 45 days after the yellow fever booster vaccination. Receptor source: a man aged 18 to 29 who received the YFV17D yellow fever vaccine. The CDR3 runs from the conserved cysteine through the conserved F or W. Each record gives: J gene, clone size, D gene, V gene, CDR3 protein, CDR3 DNA. D genes are given only for firm matches. Clone size, where shown, is once, few, many, or a class for clones that have expanded.

TRBJ1-2 few TRBD1 TRBV27 CASSLRQGAYGYTF TGTGCCAGCAGTTTACGTCAGGGGGCATATGGCTACACCTTC
TRBJ2-5 few . TRBV5-6 CASSFGTVREETQYF TGTGCCAGCAGCTTCGGGACTGTTCGTGAGGAGACCCAGTACTTC
TRBJ1-1 few . TRBV12-3/TRBV12-4 CASSLVSEAFF TGTGCCAGCAGCCTCGTCAGTGAAGCTTTCTTT
TRBJ1-1 . . TRBV14 CASSQAGGAFF TGTGCCAGCAGCCAAGCTGGGGGAGCTTTCTTT
TRBJ1-5 few . TRBV20-1 CSASPYRENQPQHF TGCAGTGCTAGTCCTTACAGGGAGAATCAGCCCCAGCATTTT
TRBJ1-1 . . TRBV19 CASSGSRPEAFF TGTGCCAGTAGCGGCAGTCGGCCTGAAGCTTTCTTT
TRBJ1-2 . . TRBV18 CASSPTGLTNYGYTF TGTGCCAGCTCCCCGACAGGTCTAACAAACTATGGCTACACCTTC
TRBJ1-1 few . TRBV6-5 CASSYSPGHTEAFF TGTGCCAGCAGTTACTCTCCAGGGCACACTGAAGCTTTCTTT
TRBJ2-7 . TRBD1 TRBV29-1 CSVVGQGETYEQYF TGCAGCGTTGTGGGACAGGGGGAAACCTACGAGCAGTACTTC
TRBJ2-2 . . TRBV7-2 CASSPRFQPTGELFF TGTGCCAGCAGCCCCCGATTCCAGCCTACCGGGGAGCTGTTTTTT
TRBJ1-5 . . TRBV7-2 CASSQAYRANQPQHF TGTGCCAGCAGCCAAGCCTACCGTGCCAATCAGCCCCAGCATTTT
TRBJ1-2 many . TRBV7-2 CASSSLTGNYGYTF TGTGCCAGCAGCTCCCTCACAGGGAACTATGGCTACACCTTC
TRBJ2-7 many TRBD1 TRBV6-2/TRBV6-3 CASTQPGQVYEQYF TGTGCCAGCACCCAACCGGGACAGGTCTACGAGCAGTACTTC
TRBJ2-2 . TRBD2 TRBV7-2 CASSLRGLAGYTGELFF TGTGCCAGCAGCTTAAGGGGGCTAGCGGGGTACACCGGGGAGCTGTTTTTT
TRBJ2-3 . TRBD2 TRBV6-1 CASSKIAGGTDTQYF TGTGCCAGCAGTAAAATAGCGGGGGGTACAGATACGCAGTATTTT
TRBJ2-1 many TRBD2 TRBV7-3 CASSLGLAGNNEQFF TGTGCCAGCAGCCTTGGACTAGCGGGGAACAATGAGCAGTTCTTC
TRBJ2-7 few . TRBV6-5 CASSYRPQGTYEQYF TGTGCCAGCAGTTACCGCCCTCAGGGTACCTACGAGCAGTACTTC
TRBJ1-1 few TRBD1 TRBV9 CASSVEGQPATEAFF TGTGCCAGCAGCGTAGAGGGACAGCCAGCGACTGAAGCTTTCTTT
TRBJ1-1 . . TRBV27 CASSLLGGKTEAFF TGTGCCAGCAGTTTATTGGGCGGTAAGACTGAAGCTTTCTTT
TRBJ1-1 few . TRBV6-2/TRBV6-3 CASSYSRITGIAFF TGTGCCAGCAGTTACTCTCGGATCACAGGGATAGCTTTCTTT
TRBJ1-5 . TRBD1 TRBV12-3/TRBV12-4 CASSFGQDDQPQHF TGTGCCAGCAGTTTCGGACAGGATGATCAGCCCCAGCATTTT
TRBJ2-2 few . TRBV27 CAIRGRLTGELFF TGTGCCATTCGGGGACGTTTGACCGGGGAGCTGTTTTTT
TRBJ2-4 . TRBD1 TRBV5-5 CASSLMDRFINIQYF TGTGCCAGCAGCCTCATGGACAGGTTTATAAACATTCAGTACTTC
TRBJ2-1 few TRBD2 TRBV7-6 CASSSPSGGNEQFF TGTGCCAGCAGCTCCCCGAGCGGGGGTAATGAGCAGTTCTTC
TRBJ2-7 few . TRBV6-5 CASSYGYSYEQYF TGTGCCAGCAGTTACGGGTATTCCTACGAGCAGTACTTC
TRBJ2-3 . TRBD2 TRBV19 CASREGAGDSNTQYF TGTGCCAGTAGAGAAGGGGCGGGGGATTCGAATACGCAGTATTTT
TRBJ2-6 . TRBD1 TRBV18 CASSPRLQGQFDSGANVLTF TGTGCCAGCTCACCACGACTCCAGGGACAGTTCGACTCTGGGGCCAACGTCCTGACTTTC
TRBJ1-6 few . TRBV20-1 CSASRETYSPLHF TGCAGTGCTTCCAGGGAGACGTATTCACCCCTCCACTTT
TRBJ2-3 many . TRBV7-9 CASSLEGVADTQYF TGTGCCAGCAGCTTAGAGGGCGTGGCAGATACGCAGTATTTT
TRBJ2-2 many . TRBV4-2 CASSQEFPSLYTGELFF TGTGCCAGCAGCCAAGAGTTTCCTAGCCTATACACCGGGGAGCTGTTTTTT
TRBJ1-2 few TRBD1 TRBV12-3/TRBV12-4 CASTPDRGRGYGYTF TGTGCCAGCACCCCGGACAGGGGCCGGGGCTATGGCTACACCTTC
TRBJ1-5 few TRBD1 TRBV28 CASSYDRGVFQPQHF TGTGCCAGCAGCTACGACAGGGGAGTTTTTCAGCCCCAGCATTTT
TRBJ2-7 few . TRBV9 CASSGGSLAPTYEQYF TGTGCCAGCAGCGGTGGGAGTTTGGCCCCTACCTACGAGCAGTACTTC
TRBJ2-1 . . TRBV20-1 CSARQGDYNEQFF TGCAGTGCTAGACAGGGCGACTACAATGAGCAGTTCTTC
TRBJ1-5 many . TRBV6-5 CASSLRVSNQPQHF TGTGCCAGCAGTCTTCGGGTTAGCAATCAGCCCCAGCATTTT
TRBJ2-7 . TRBD1 TRBV6-1 CASRGTGATAEQYF TGTGCCAGCAGAGGGACAGGGGCCACTGCCGAGCAGTACTTC
TRBJ2-7 . . TRBV6-5 CASSYSPQGRSAYEQYF TGTGCCAGCAGTTACTCACCCCAGGGGCGATCAGCTTACGAGCAGTACTTC
TRBJ2-3 few TRBD2 TRBV27 CASSFLAGATDTQYF TGTGCCAGCAGTTTCCTAGCGGGGGCCACAGATACGCAGTATTTT
TRBJ2-6 many . TRBV4-3 CASSQDSSLSGANVLTF TGCGCCAGCAGCCAAGATTCGTCACTCTCTGGGGCCAACGTCCTGACTTTC
TRBJ2-1 many . TRBV4-1 CASSQDGGGLSYNEQFF TGCGCCAGCAGCCAAGATGGCGGGGGCCTCTCCTACAATGAGCAGTTCTTC
TRBJ2-3 . . TRBV7-9 CASSPRDTDTQYF TGTGCCAGCAGCCCTCGGGACACAGATACGCAGTATTTT